Listed below are T cell receptor beta chains from one sample, sequenced in a study of a mutant IDH1 vaccine in newly diagnosed glioma. Repertoires were generated with immunoSEQ multiplex PCR, while TCRdb's copy carries only in-frame clones and drops some. This sample carries about 40,000 clones, roughly nine tenths of them seen once, and the ten largest clones take 2.6%. Their recognized antigens are unknown. The sequencing here drew on PBMCs, taken from a glioma patient whose treatment included an IDH1 peptide vaccine. These receptors came from a man aged 45-65 years with glioma. CDR3s include the opening cysteine and the closing phenylalanine or tryptophan. D genes are given only for firm matches. The listing skips clone size in some rows; elsewhere it reads once, few, many or a size class.

v_call: TRBV2; j_call: TRBJ1-5; clone_size: NA; d_call: NA; cdr3_nt: TGTGCCAGCAGTGAACACAGTCAGCCCCAGCATTTT; cdr3_aa: CASSEHSQPQHF
v_call: TRBV25-1; j_call: TRBJ1-2; clone_size: NA; d_call: TRBD1; cdr3_nt: TGTGCCAGCAGTGAATTTGGAGGGGGCGGGAATGGCTACACCTTC; cdr3_aa: CASSEFGGGGNGYTF
v_call: TRBV29-1; j_call: TRBJ1-4; clone_size: NA; d_call: NA; cdr3_nt: TGCAGCGTTGAGGAAGGGCTCGAAAAACTGTTTTTT; cdr3_aa: CSVEEGLEKLFF
v_call: TRBV5-5; j_call: TRBJ1-1; clone_size: NA; d_call: TRBD1; cdr3_nt: TGTGCCAGCAGCCCTCGGGACAGGGCTAGGTCCACTGAAGCTTTCTTT; cdr3_aa: CASSPRDRARSTEAFF
v_call: TRBV5-1; j_call: TRBJ2-2; clone_size: NA; d_call: TRBD2; cdr3_nt: TGCGCCAGCAGCTTGGTAGCGGGAGGGGTCGAGCTGTTTTTT; cdr3_aa: CASSLVAGGVELFF
v_call: TRBV29-1; j_call: TRBJ2-3; clone_size: NA; d_call: NA; cdr3_nt: TGCAGCGTTGAAGCGGAGTCAGGGGTGGCAGATACGCAGTATTTT; cdr3_aa: CSVEAESGVADTQYF
v_call: TRBV5-1; j_call: TRBJ2-3; clone_size: NA; d_call: NA; cdr3_nt: TGCGCCAGCACCCGGGGGCCCAGGACTAGCACAGATACGCAGTATTTT; cdr3_aa: CASTRGPRTSTDTQYF
v_call: TRBV2; j_call: TRBJ2-1; clone_size: NA; d_call: TRBD1; cdr3_nt: TGTGCCAGCAGTCCGGACAGGGGATCTTACAATGAGCAGTTCTTC; cdr3_aa: CASSPDRGSYNEQFF
v_call: TRBV6-6; j_call: TRBJ1-3; clone_size: NA; d_call: TRBD1; cdr3_nt: TGTGCCAGCAGGCGACAGGGGGCAGGAAACACCATATATTTT; cdr3_aa: CASRRQGAGNTIYF
v_call: TRBV2; j_call: TRBJ1-5; clone_size: NA; d_call: NA; cdr3_nt: TGTGCCAGCAGTTGGGACTTTAGCAATCAGCCCCAGCATTTT; cdr3_aa: CASSWDFSNQPQHF
v_call: TRBV5-1; j_call: TRBJ2-1; clone_size: NA; d_call: NA; cdr3_nt: TGCGCCAGCAGCTTGGGCTCGGATGAGCAGTTCTTC; cdr3_aa: CASSLGSDEQFF
v_call: TRBV6-5; j_call: TRBJ2-2; clone_size: once; d_call: TRBD1; cdr3_nt: TGTGCCAGCAGTTACGGCGGGACAGGTCACACCGGGGAGCTGTTTTTT; cdr3_aa: CASSYGGTGHTGELFF
v_call: TRBV10-2; j_call: TRBJ1-2; clone_size: once; d_call: NA; cdr3_nt: TGCGCCAGCAGTCCAGGGTTCTATGGCTACACCTTC; cdr3_aa: CASSPGFYGYTF
v_call: TRBV28; j_call: TRBJ2-2; clone_size: NA; d_call: TRBD2; cdr3_nt: TGTGCCAGCAGATCAGGCGGGAGAGAAACCGGGGAGCTGTTTTTT; cdr3_aa: CASRSGGRETGELFF
v_call: TRBV15; j_call: TRBJ1-4; clone_size: NA; d_call: NA; cdr3_nt: TGTGCCACCAGCAGGGGTCCTAATGAAAAACTGTTTTTT; cdr3_aa: CATSRGPNEKLFF
v_call: TRBV7-2; j_call: TRBJ2-7; clone_size: once; d_call: NA; cdr3_nt: TGTGCCAGCAGGACGACTGACTCCTACGAGCAGTACTTC; cdr3_aa: CASRTTDSYEQYF
v_call: TRBV9; j_call: TRBJ1-4; clone_size: NA; d_call: NA; cdr3_nt: TGTGCCAGCAGCCGCTCTGCCCCTAATGAAAAACTGTTTTTT; cdr3_aa: CASSRSAPNEKLFF